The count of the clone carrying this TCR beta chain is one. Grouping used clinical history reported by participants in a survey and questionnaire. This record belongs to a study of blood T cell repertoires in COVID-19. Measured with immunoSEQ multiplex PCR; TCRdb has only the in-frame clones, and not every one. The profile covers about 300,000 clones, with 80% to 90% appearing a single time and 3.5% to 5% taken by the ten largest. Sequenced input: PBMCs or T cells enriched from blood (not recorded which). The sequence came from a man aged 25 to 40 who had recovered from COVID-19.

CDR3 bases: TGTGCCAGCAGCCAAGGGCGGTATGGCTACACCTTC. Encoded protein: CASSQGRYGYTF. The chain is built from TRBV14 and TRBJ1-2; D is unclear. Germline assignment: CDR1 SGHDN and CDR2 FVKESK. The CDR3 extends over 12 amino acids. Trimming stripped 1 base from V and 5 bases from J, with 5 bases between.